Below are 13 T cell receptor beta chains sequenced from a single sample in a study of cytomegalovirus exposure and HLA in healthy donors. Clones were read by immunoSEQ multiplex PCR, and TCRdb kept only the in-frame ones, dropping some. The table records 100,000 to 120,000 clones, 70% to 90% of them present only once. Sequencing was done on a sample of PBMCs. The receptors come from a woman in her 30s in good health and CMV-seropositive.

The V call is TRBV6-1, the J call TRBJ2-2; D is uncertain. V gave up 5 bases and J gave up 5 bases, with 9 bases separating them. Germline-derived CDR1 and CDR2 are MNHNS and SASEGT. The CDR3 consists of 13 residues. CDR3 loop: CASSQRLTGELFF. The CDR3 DNA reads TGTGCCAGCAGTCAGAGGCTAACCGGGGAGCTGTTTTTT.

The rearrangement links TRBV10-2 to TRBJ1-2; possibly TRBD1 for D (6 bases). The CDR3 consists of 12 residues. Germline CDR1 reads WSHSY; CDR2 reads SAAADI. With 4 bases removed from V and 4 bases from J, the gap between germline ends came to 7 bases. The CDR3 nucleotides are TGCGCCAGCAGTGTGGACAGCTATGGCTACACCTTC. Its translation: CASSVDSYGYTF.

The chain uses TRBV7-2 and TRBJ2-1; 7 bases match TRBD1. With 9 bases clipped from V and 6 bases from J, the junction kept 17 bases outside the gene matches. Germline V CDR1 and CDR2: SGHTA, FQGNSA. The CDR3 totals 16 residues. The CDR3 region is CARSQRQGTGANEQFF. The DNA of the CDR3 is TGTGCCAGATCCCAAAGACAGGGCACAGGGGCCAATGAGCAGTTCTTC.

The rearrangement links TRBV6-6 to TRBJ1-3; D is undetermined. V lost 5 bases, J lost 0 bases, and 14 bases lay in between. This CDR3 region has 16 residues. The germline V gene encodes CDR1 MNHNY and CDR2 SVGAGI (reference sequence). The CDR3 here is CASSQSGSFSGNTIYF. CDR3 DNA: TGTGCCAGCAGTCAGAGCGGCAGCTTCTCTGGAAACACCATATATTTT.

V is TRBV7-9 and J is TRBJ2-3, with D tentatively TRBD1 (6 bases). V lost 2 bases, J lost 1 base, and 7 bases lay in between. Looked up from germline, CDR1 is SEHNR and CDR2 is FQNEAQ (reference sequence). This CDR3 comprises 14 residues. DNA of the CDR3: TGTGCCAGCAGCTTACAGGGGCGCACAGATACGCAGTATTTT. Translated, it gives CASSLQGRTDTQYF.

The chain joins TRBV2 to TRBJ2-5, with 11 bases aligning to TRBD1. This CDR3 is built from 17 residues. CDR1 is SNHLY, CDR2 FYNNEI, per germline. V lost 6 bases to trimming and J lost 1 base; unmatched junction nucleotides: 10. The CDR3 is CASRGFGQGAAQETQYF. CDR3 sequence (DNA): TGTGCCAGCAGAGGGTTCGGACAGGGGGCTGCCCAAGAGACCCAGTACTTC.

This clone appeared once. The chain carries TRBV29-1 and TRBJ2-3, with D hard to call. The CDR3 loop spans 12 amino acids. Germline values: CDR1 SQVTM, CDR2 ANQGSEA. V dropped 7 bases and J dropped 6 bases, with 14 bases sitting between them. DNA of the CDR3: TGCAGCGGAGGTGATACAAGGGATACGCAGTATTTT. Translated, it gives CSGGDTRDTQYF.

This chain links TRBV18 with TRBJ2-1, with D perhaps matching TRBD2 (6 bases). CDR1 is KGHSH, CDR2 LQKENI, per germline. The CDR3 covers 14 residues. V gave up 4 bases and J gave up 3 bases, with 10 bases separating them. CDR3: CASSRGEVYNEQFF. The CDR3 DNA sequence: TGTGCCAGCTCACGGGGGGAGGTCTACAATGAGCAGTTCTTC.

The genes are TRBV4-3 and TRBJ1-2, with D uncertain. The CDR3 has 15 residues. Germline V gene lookup returns CDR1 LGHNA and CDR2 YSLEER. The germline V and J ends were trimmed by 0 bases and 0 bases, with 8 bases remaining between them. The DNA of the CDR3 is TGCGCCAGCAGCCAAGAGCAGGTATCTAACTATGGCTACACCTTC. Translation gives CASSQEQVSNYGYTF.

The chain has TRBV7-2 and TRBJ2-2; D gene unclear. Germline CDR1 SGHTA, CDR2 FQGNSA. V was cut by 5 bases and J by 3 bases, with 4 bases left in between. The CDR3 contains 12 residues. In DNA form, the CDR3 reads TGTGCCAGCAGCCCCTACACCGGGGAGCTGTTTTTT. Protein sequence: CASSPYTGELFF.

The V and J genes are TRBV9 and TRBJ2-5; 10 bases fit TRBD2. Germline values: CDR1 SGDLS, CDR2 YYNGEE. This CDR3 is 15 amino acids long. V trimming: 4 bases; J trimming: 1 base; junction bases outside the gene matches: 4. The CDR3 here is CASSISGGTQETQYF. The CDR3 DNA reads TGTGCCAGCAGCATTAGCGGGGGGACCCAAGAGACCCAGTACTTC.

The chain carries TRBV4-1 and TRBJ2-7; 10 bases align to TRBD1. CDR1 MGHRA and CDR2 YSYEKL come from the germline V gene. The V segment lost 4 bases and the J segment 2 bases; nucleotides outside the gene matches: 5. The CDR3 is 15 amino acids. The CDR3 region is CASSPTGQGAYEQYF. DNA for the CDR3: TGCGCCAGCAGCCCAACCGGACAGGGGGCCTACGAGCAGTACTTC.

The rearrangement uses TRBV9 and TRBJ2-1; D is uncertain. The CDR3 extends over 14 amino acids. Deletions cut 0 bases from V and 0 bases from J, with 4 bases between. Germline-derived CDR1 and CDR2 are SGDLS and YYNGEE. The CDR3 here is CASSVGLSYNEQFF. For the CDR3, the DNA is TGTGCCAGCAGCGTAGGACTCTCCTACAATGAGCAGTTCTTC. Variable domain in full (rest from reference TRBV9 and TRBJ2-1): DSGVTQTPKHLITATGQRVTLRCSPRSGDLSVYWYQQSLDQGLQFLIQYYNGEERAKGNILERFSAQQFPDLHSELNLSSLELGDSALYFCASSVGLSYNEQFFGPGTRLTVL.